The 28 T cell receptor beta chains below were found in one sample sequenced in a study of yellow fever vaccine responses in identical twins. TCRdb re-called the RT-PCR reads with MiXCR, one entry per CDR3 protein. This table holds about 2,800 distinct CDR3 sequences, approximately 90% found once. Sample: T cells from blood (PBMCs), unsorted or a sorted subset (not recorded which), taken before or after yellow fever vaccination (not recorded which). The receptors stem from a female donor who received the yellow fever vaccine.

The chain employs TRBV27 and TRBJ1-3, with TRBD1 as a possible D gene (6 bases). From germline, CDR1 is MNHEY and CDR2 SMNVEV (reference sequence). This CDR3 region has 15 residues. Between the trimmed V and J ends, which lost 5 bases and 0 bases, there was a span of 11 bases. This CDR3 is CASSQGRDSGNTIYF. DNA of the CDR3: TGTGCCAGCAGTCAGGGGCGAGACTCTGGAAACACCATATATTTT.

V and J are TRBV7-9 and TRBJ1-1, with TRBD1 matching over 7 bases. J lost 7 bases, V lost 5 bases, and 7 bases had no gene match. Per germline, CDR1 SEHNR and CDR2 FQNEAQ (reference sequence). CDR3 length: 13 amino acids. CDR3 protein: CASSALWDSEAFF. The DNA of the CDR3 is TGTGCCAGCAGCGCCCTTTGGGACAGTGAAGCTTTCTTT.

The chain is built from TRBV20-1 and TRBJ1-1, with D possibly being TRBD1 (5 bases). The V end was cut by 0 bases, the J end by 5 bases, with 7 bases between. Germline V gene data show CDR1 as DFQATT and CDR2 as SNEGSKA (reference sequence). The CDR3 is made up of 12 amino acids. CDR3 DNA: TGCAGTGCTAGAGATGGGGGTACTGAAGCTTTCTTT. This encodes CSARDGGTEAFF.

The chain uses TRBV10-2 and TRBJ2-4, with D perhaps matching TRBD2 (6 bases). Trimming took off 7 bases at V and 6 bases at J, with 13 bases between the two ends. Per germline, CDR1 WSHSY and CDR2 SAAADI. The CDR3 spans 13 residues. The CDR3 DNA reads as TGCGCCAGCACCATAGGGACTGGAAACATTCAGTACTTC. Its translation is CASTIGTGNIQYF.

This rearrangement joins TRBV6-2 or TRBV6-3 to TRBJ1-1, with D unclear. The V gene lost 0 bases and the J gene lost 3 bases, with 8 bases spanning the gap. This CDR3 has 14 amino acids. CDR1 and CDR2 from the germline V gene are MNHEY and SVGEGT. The CDR3: CASSYSRHYTEAFF. CDR3 DNA: TGTGCCAGCAGTTACTCGCGGCATTACACTGAAGCTTTCTTT.

The J gene is TRBJ2-7, the V gene TRBV28; maybe TRBD1 (6 bases). The CDR3 consists of 14 residues. Germline V gives CDR1 MDHEN, CDR2 SYDVKM. Trimming removed 6 bases from V and 2 bases from J, with 14 bases in between. The CDR3 DNA reads as TGTGCCAGCAGCGGCGACAGGCTAACCTACGAGCAGTACTTC. This sequence encodes CASSGDRLTYEQYF.

The chain links TRBV2 to TRBJ1-2; tentatively, D is TRBD1 (6 bases). The CDR3 spans 13 residues. Between the trimmed V and J ends, which lost 4 bases and 2 bases, there was a span of 8 bases. Germline V CDR1 and CDR2: SNHLY, FYNNEI. Here the CDR3 reads CASSGQGNYGYTF. DNA of the CDR3: TGTGCCAGCAGTGGCCAGGGGAACTATGGCTACACCTTC.

The chain carries TRBV11-3 and TRBJ2-3, with a possible D match to TRBD2 (5 bases). The CDR3 has 13 amino acids. Germline V gene data show CDR1 as SGHNT and CDR2 as YENEEA. Trimming took off 5 bases at V and 1 base at J, with 7 bases between the two ends. The CDR3 here is CASSHSGTDTQYF. Written as DNA, the CDR3 is TGTGCCAGCAGCCATAGCGGCACAGATACGCAGTATTTT.

The rearrangement joins TRBV28 to TRBJ1-6; the D gene is possibly TRBD1 (6 bases). Looked up from germline, CDR1 is MDHEN and CDR2 is SYDVKM. This CDR3 spans 17 amino acids. The V end lost 2 bases, the J end lost 9 bases, and 20 bases lay between the germline ends. The CDR3 here is CASSLGPVVKGVSPLHF. The CDR3 coding sequence is TGTGCCAGCAGTTTAGGCCCCGTGGTAAAGGGGGTTTCACCCCTCCACTTT.

This chain joins TRBV28 and TRBJ1-1; D is uncertain. The V gene lost 4 bases and the J gene lost 0 bases, with 3 bases spanning the gap. The CDR3 runs to 12 residues. Germline V gene lookup returns CDR1 MDHEN and CDR2 SYDVKM. The chain's CDR3 is CASSSVNTEAFF. CDR3 nucleotide sequence: TGTGCCAGCAGTTCAGTGAACACTGAAGCTTTCTTT.

The chain carries TRBV6-1 and TRBJ1-4; 7 bases fit TRBD1. The CDR3 contains 13 residues. CDR1 and CDR2 from the germline V gene are MNHNS and SASEGT. V was pared by 10 bases and J by 2 bases, with 4 bases of the junction left unmatched. The CDR3, as DNA: TGTGCCATATGCAGGGGGACTAATGAAAAACTGTTTTTT. Translating it yields CAICRGTNEKLFF.

This clonotype was found once. The rearrangement uses TRBV28 and TRBJ2-7; 8 bases are shared with TRBD2. Germline trimming cut 6 bases from V and 3 bases from J; bases unmatched to any gene: 10. Germline CDR1 MDHEN, CDR2 SYDVKM. This CDR3 is built from 15 residues. The CDR3 DNA reads TGTGCCAGCAGACTTCCCGGAGCGGGGGACTACGAGCAGTACTTC. Its protein product is CASRLPGAGDYEQYF.

This chain connects TRBV2 to TRBJ2-2; tentatively, D is TRBD1 (8 bases). From germline, CDR1 is SNHLY and CDR2 FYNNEI. V gave up 8 bases and J gave up 4 bases, with 17 bases separating them. The CDR3 is 15 amino acids. CDR3 nucleotides: TGTGCCAGCCGACGAGCGGGACAGGTCACCGGGGAGCTGTTTTTT. Its translation is CASRRAGQVTGELFF.

V gene TRBV10-1 combines with J gene TRBJ2-7, with 14 bases lining up with TRBD2. The CDR3 totals 17 residues. Trimming cost V 3 bases and J 3 bases; bases outside gene matches: 7. Germline loops: CDR1 WNHNN, CDR2 SYGVQD (reference sequence). CDR3 nucleotides: TGCGCCAGCAGTGAAGGGAAAGGACTAGCGGGGGGCTACGAGCAGTACTTC. Protein product: CASSEGKGLAGGYEQYF.

The J gene is TRBJ1-2, the V gene TRBV19, with D unresolved. V was shortened by 4 bases and J by 2 bases, with 14 bases between the two germline ends. The CDR3 covers 15 residues. Germline V gene lookup returns CDR1 LNHDA and CDR2 SQIVND (reference sequence). The CDR3 reads CASSTLKRENYGYTF. CDR3 coding DNA: TGTGCCAGTAGTACCCTGAAGAGGGAAAACTATGGCTACACCTTC.

The chain joins TRBV12-3 or TRBV12-4 to TRBJ1-5, with D uncertain. The germline V and J ends were trimmed by 5 bases and 3 bases, with 14 bases remaining between them. This CDR3 has 15 residues. The CDR3 spells CASSKISGLNQPQHF. CDR3 coding DNA: TGTGCCAGCAGTAAGATATCCGGCCTCAATCAGCCCCAGCATTTT.

The rearrangement joins TRBV11-3 to TRBJ2-3; D might be TRBD2 (5 bases). The CDR3 is 16 amino acids. The V end lost 5 bases, the J end lost 3 bases, and 18 bases lay between the germline ends. CDR1 SGHNT and CDR2 YENEEA come from the germline V gene. The DNA of the CDR3 is TGTGCCAGCAGCCCGGGCGGGTACCTAACGACAGATACGCAGTATTTT. Translating gives CASSPGGYLTTDTQYF.

The sample holds one count of this clonotype. CDR3 loop: CAALRDRGRYEQFF. CDR3 in DNA: TGTGCCGCACTCCGGGACAGGGGGCGATATGAGCAGTTCTTC. The chain is built from TRBV2 and TRBJ2-1; 12 bases agree with TRBD1. V lost 11 bases, J lost 8 bases, and 10 bases stayed unmatched. This CDR3 contains 14 residues. Germline V gene data show CDR1 as SNHLY and CDR2 as FYNNEI.

The V call is TRBV10-3, the J call TRBJ1-5; D gene ambiguous. This CDR3 spans 16 amino acids. Germline-derived CDR1 and CDR2 are ENHRY and SYGVKD. V was trimmed by 2 bases and J by 2 bases, leaving 13 bases between them. The CDR3 nucleotides are TGTGCCATCAGTGAGGAGTGGCAGGCTGGCAATCAGCCCCAGCATTTT. Amino acids: CAISEEWQAGNQPQHF.

The chain combines TRBV6-1 with TRBJ1-1; D is possibly TRBD1 (6 bases). The CDR3 extends over 12 amino acids. Trimming took off 6 bases at V and 2 bases at J, with 7 bases between the two ends. Germline V lookup: CDR1 MNHNS, CDR2 SASEGT. The CDR3 is CASRQGNTEAFF. The DNA for the CDR3 is TGTGCCAGCAGACAGGGAAACACTGAAGCTTTCTTT.

The V call is TRBV29-1, the J call TRBJ2-3; 7 bases map to TRBD1. This CDR3 has 13 amino acids. Looked up from germline, CDR1 is SQVTM and CDR2 is ANQGSEA. J was trimmed by 1 base and V by 5 bases; bases with no gene match: 3. Written as DNA, the CDR3 is TGCAGCGTTATGGGGACAGGCACAGATACGCAGTATTTT. It is translated as CSVMGTGTDTQYF.

This clonotype was observed a handful of times. The chain uses TRBV10-3 and TRBJ1-5; a weak D match, TRBD1 (6 bases). Trimming took off 0 bases at V and 7 bases at J, with 13 bases between the two ends. CDR1 and CDR2 (germline): ENHRY, SYGVKD. This CDR3 has 15 amino acids. CDR3 sequence reads: CAISESGGRIQPQHF. The DNA of the CDR3 is TGTGCCATCAGTGAGTCGGGGGGCCGCATACAGCCCCAGCATTTT.

The chain recombines TRBV28 with TRBJ1-1; D remains unclear. This CDR3 contains 15 residues. Germline V CDR1 and CDR2: MDHEN, SYDVKM. V gave up 5 bases and J gave up 5 bases, with 18 bases separating them. The CDR3 protein is CASSGTGHKETEAFF. CDR3 nucleotide sequence: TGTGCCAGCAGTGGAACCGGCCACAAGGAGACTGAAGCTTTCTTT.

The chain is built from TRBV6-1 and TRBJ2-7; D possibly matches TRBD1 or TRBD2 (5 bases each). The CDR3 is 13 amino acids. Germline CDR1 reads MNHNS; CDR2 reads SASEGT. The V gene lost 9 bases and the J gene lost 3 bases, with 15 bases spanning the gap. Here the CDR3 DNA reads TGTGCCAGTAGCCGGGACGGATACTACGAGCAGTACTTC. This encodes CASSRDGYYEQYF.

The rearrangement uses TRBV7-3 and TRBJ2-3; TRBD2 agrees at 10 bases. The CDR3 has 16 amino acids. Germline CDR1 reads SGHTA; CDR2 reads FQGTGA. Germline trimming cut 3 bases from V and 0 bases from J; bases unmatched to any gene: 3. The CDR3 sequence is CASSFLAGASTDTQYF. CDR3 bases: TGTGCCAGCAGCTTTCTAGCGGGAGCTAGCACAGATACGCAGTATTTT. Looking up the rest from reference TRBV7-3 and TRBJ2-3 gives the full variable domain: GAGVSQTPSNKVTEKGKYVELRCDPISGHTALYWYRQSLGQGPEFLIYFQGTGAADDSGLPNDRFFAVRPEGSVSTLKIQRTERGDSAVYLCASSFLAGASTDTQYFGPGTRLTVL.

The chain carries TRBV12-3 or TRBV12-4 and TRBJ2-7; D ambiguous. The germline V and J ends were trimmed by 5 bases and 2 bases, with 10 bases remaining between them. The CDR3 loop spans 13 amino acids. The CDR3 DNA reads TGTGCCAGCAGTGTGACAACTCCCTACGAGCAGTACTTC. It codes for CASSVTTPYEQYF.

The chain couples TRBV10-3 to TRBJ1-5; D gene uncertain. V dropped 4 bases and J dropped 5 bases, with 9 bases sitting between them. Germline lookup yields CDR1 ENHRY and CDR2 SYGVKD. The CDR3 runs 13 residues. The CDR3 sequence: CAISVGFDQPQHF. The CDR3 DNA reads TGTGCCATCAGTGTTGGGTTCGATCAGCCCCAGCATTTT.

The rearrangement links TRBV15 to TRBJ1-1; D remains ambiguous. Looked up from germline, CDR1 is LNHNV and CDR2 is YYDKDF (reference sequence). This CDR3 is 16 amino acids long. Trimming shortened V by 3 bases and J by 6 bases, and 20 bases separated the two germline ends. The DNA for the CDR3 is TGTGCCACCAGCAGGGGGAAGGACCCCGGACTAGCTGAAGCTTTCTTT. This gives the protein CATSRGKDPGLAEAFF.